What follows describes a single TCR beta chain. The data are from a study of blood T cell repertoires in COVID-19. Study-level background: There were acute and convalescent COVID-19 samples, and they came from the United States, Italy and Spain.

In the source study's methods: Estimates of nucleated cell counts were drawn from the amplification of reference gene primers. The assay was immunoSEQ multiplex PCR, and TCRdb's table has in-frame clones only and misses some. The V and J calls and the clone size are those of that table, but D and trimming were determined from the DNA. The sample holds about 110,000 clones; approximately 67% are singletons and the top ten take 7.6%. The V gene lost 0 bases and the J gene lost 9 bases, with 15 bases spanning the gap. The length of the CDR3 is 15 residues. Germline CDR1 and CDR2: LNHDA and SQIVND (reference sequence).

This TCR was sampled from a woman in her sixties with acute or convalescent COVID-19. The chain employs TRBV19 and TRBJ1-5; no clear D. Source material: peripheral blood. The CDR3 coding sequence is TGTGCCAGTAGTATAGATACGGCGGCGGAGGGGCCCCAGCATTTT. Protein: CASSIDTAAEGPQHF.